Listed below are T cell receptor beta chains from one sample, sequenced in a study of T-cell reconstitution after alpha-beta-depleted transplantation in children. Each CDR3 protein gets one entry after TCRdb re-called the PCR reads with MiXCR. The data contain 250,000 to 400,000 distinct CDR3 sequences, more than 20% of them singletons. Sequencing used PBMCs, mostly from graft donor cells, obtained 180 days after TCRalphabeta/CD19-depleted stem cell transplant. These receptor sequences come from a male patient between 10 and 17 years old who had a stem cell transplant for acute lymphoblastic leukemia, so the T cells may come from the graft donor. The CDR3 runs from the conserved cysteine through the conserved F or W. Fields, in order: D gene, J gene, clone size, V gene, CDR3 DNA, CDR3 protein. A D gene is named only where the DNA matches it firmly. Clone size is shown for a subset of rows, as once, few, many or a class of expanded clone.

.,TRBJ1-1,.,TRBV7-2,TGTGCCAGCAGCTCGCTGGCTGGGGGCGGGTTCCTGGCAGCTTTCTTT,CASSSLAGGGFLAAFF
.,TRBJ2-3,.,TRBV3-1,TGTGCCAGCAGCCAAGCGGCGGGCGGGACAAATACGCAGTATTTT,CASSQAAGGTNTQYF
TRBD1,TRBJ2-3,.,TRBV29-1,TGCAGCGTGGGGACAGACACAGATACGCAGTATTTT,CSVGTDTDTQYF
.,TRBJ1-2,many,TRBV7-2,TGTGCCAGTGGCTTACGGGGGCAAGGCTATGGCTACACCTTC,CASGLRGQGYGYTF
.,TRBJ2-5,many,TRBV29-1,TGCAGCGTTGAAACGGGATATGTGACCCAGTACTTC,CSVETGYVTQYF
TRBD1,TRBJ2-7,.,TRBV11-2,TGTGCCAGCAGGATTCCGGGACAGGGGGCCTACGAGCAGTACTTC,CASRIPGQGAYEQYF
.,TRBJ2-3,few,TRBV28,TGTGCCAGCAGCTCTCAGCCCTTCACAGATACGCAGTATTTT,CASSSQPFTDTQYF
.,TRBJ2-1,.,TRBV2,TGTGCCAGCACCTCTAGGGTCCCTTACAATGAGCAGTTCTTC,CASTSRVPYNEQFF
.,TRBJ1-5,few,TRBV4-1,TGCGCCAGCAGCCCAATGTTCATTCAGCCCCAGCATTTT,CASSPMFIQPQHF
TRBD1,TRBJ2-5,.,TRBV5-1,TGCGCCAGCAGCTTGGCCGACAGGGGCCAAGAGACCCAGTACTTC,CASSLADRGQETQYF
TRBD1,TRBJ2-2,.,TRBV12-3/TRBV12-4,TGTGCCAGCAGTTTGACAGGGGACACCGGGGAGCTGTTTTTT,CASSLTGDTGELFF
TRBD2,TRBJ2-3,few,TRBV20-1,TGCAGTGCTAGAGATTCATTAGCGGGAGGGACAGATACGCAGTATTTT,CSARDSLAGGTDTQYF
.,TRBJ2-3,many,TRBV7-3,TGTGCCAGCAGCTTTGGACAGCGCACAGATACGCAGTATTTT,CASSFGQRTDTQYF
.,TRBJ2-3,.,TRBV3-1,TGTGCCAGCAGCCAAAGACCGTCGGCAGATACGCAGTATTTT,CASSQRPSADTQYF
.,TRBJ1-5,.,TRBV20-1,TGCAGTGCCAGGAGGGGAAGGACAATCCAGCCCCAGCATTTT,CSARRGRTIQPQHF
.,TRBJ2-1,.,TRBV5-6,TGTGCCAGCACCCGGCGGGGCAGCGATCGTAGCTCCTACAATGAGCAGTTCTTC,CASTRRGSDRSSYNEQFF
.,TRBJ2-7,.,TRBV27,TGTGCCAGCAGTAGCCACTCGACATCCTACGAGCAGTACTTC,CASSSHSTSYEQYF
.,TRBJ2-7,.,TRBV2,TGTGCCAGCAGCCGCGGGGCGGCGACCTACGAGCAGTACTTC,CASSRGAATYEQYF
TRBD1,TRBJ1-2,few,TRBV5-1,TGCGCCAGCAGGGGGACAGGTAATGGCTACACCTTC,CASRGTGNGYTF
.,TRBJ1-5,few,TRBV25-1,TGTGCCAGCAGTGAATGGGGGAATCAGCCCCAGCATTTT,CASSEWGNQPQHF
TRBD2,TRBJ2-1,few,TRBV24-1,TGTGCCACCAGCATAGCGGGAGTGATCAATGAGCAGTTCTTC,CATSIAGVINEQFF
.,TRBJ2-7,few,TRBV12-3/TRBV12-4,TGTGCCAGCACCTTGACTCCCCAGGGACGAGCCTACGAGCAGTACTTC,CASTLTPQGRAYEQYF
.,TRBJ1-2,few,TRBV5-1,TGCGCCAGCAGCTTGGGGCGGCTGACTAACTATGGCTACACCTTC,CASSLGRLTNYGYTF
.,TRBJ2-3,.,TRBV6-5,TGTGCCAGCAGTTACTCCCTTTTTCTACCGGGACAAGGGTATCATACGCAGTATTTT,CASSYSLFLPGQGYHTQYF
TRBD2,TRBJ2-7,.,TRBV5-5,TGTGCCAGCAGCTTGGGACTAGCGGGCTTCTACTACGAGCAGTACTTC,CASSLGLAGFYYEQYF
.,TRBJ1-3,few,TRBV4-1,TGCGCCAGCAGCCAAGCCGGGACCGCCTCTGGAAACACCATATATTTT,CASSQAGTASGNTIYF
.,TRBJ2-7,few,TRBV18,TGTGCCAGCTCACCAGGTACAGCCCGCGAGCAGTACTTC,CASSPGTAREQYF